The 25 T cell receptor beta chains reported below all come from one sample, sequenced in a study of cytomegalovirus exposure and HLA in healthy donors. Profiled with immunoSEQ multiplex PCR; TCRdb holds only in-frame clones, not every one. The profile shows about 160,000 clones, around nine tenths of them singletons. The source material was PBMCs. These receptors came from a woman in her late teens or twenties in good health and CMV-seronegative.

This clone came up once. Here the CDR3 DNA reads TGCAGCGTTGTGCGCGGGCAGCGGGGGGAGACCCAGTACTTC. The encoded protein is CSVVRGQRGETQYF. V is TRBV29-1 and J is TRBJ2-5; TRBD2 matches 8 bases. V trimming: 4 bases; J trimming: 5 bases; junction bases outside the gene matches: 9. Germline V gives CDR1 SQVTM, CDR2 ANQGSEA. This CDR3 contains 14 residues.

The chain is built from TRBV7-9 and TRBJ1-4; D is unresolved. Germline lookup yields CDR1 SEHNR and CDR2 FQNEAQ (reference sequence). This CDR3 region has 15 residues. Between the trimmed V and J ends, which lost 4 bases and 0 bases, there was a span of 9 bases. This chain's CDR3 is CASSSPTATNEKLFF. The CDR3 coding sequence is TGTGCCAGCAGCTCCCCTACTGCAACTAATGAAAAACTGTTTTTT.

This clone was observed a handful of times. The chain combines TRBV5-6 with TRBJ2-5, with 8 bases identical to TRBD1. Germline V gene lookup returns CDR1 SGHDT and CDR2 YYEEEE. The ends lost 3 bases at V and 5 bases at J; junction bases unmatched: 6. This CDR3 spans 14 amino acids. The CDR3 reads CASSSGQGRETQYF. CDR3 sequence (DNA): TGTGCCAGCAGCTCCGGACAGGGTAGGGAGACCCAGTACTTC.

This clone was counted a few times. This chain joins TRBV18 and TRBJ2-7; 7 nucleotides line up with TRBD1. CDR3 length: 14 residues. J gave up 2 bases and V 2 bases, and 3 bases lay outside the gene matches. CDR1 is KGHSH, CDR2 LQKENI, per germline. CDR3 in amino acids: CASSPSGTAYEQYF. In nucleotides, the CDR3 is TGTGCCAGCTCACCATCAGGGACAGCCTACGAGCAGTACTTC.

The rearrangement joins TRBV7-9 to TRBJ2-7; 9 nucleotides agree with TRBD2. This CDR3 contains 14 residues. Looked up from germline, CDR1 is SEHNR and CDR2 is FQNEAQ (reference sequence). V was clipped by 5 bases and J by 2 bases; unmatched bases: 4. CDR3 nucleotide sequence: TGTGCCAGCAGCCCGCGGGAGGGCCCCTACGAGCAGTACTTC. Translated, it gives CASSPREGPYEQYF. Full variable domain (missing parts from reference TRBV7-9 and TRBJ2-7): DTGVSQNPRHKITKRGQNVTFRCDPISEHNRLYWYRQTLGQGPEFLTYFQNEAQLEKSRLLSDRFSAERPKGSFSTLEIQRTEQGDSAMYLCASSPREGPYEQYFGPGTRLTVT.

This chain connects TRBV5-5 to TRBJ2-1; 9 bases align to TRBD1. The CDR3 contains 16 residues. After removal of 1 base from V and 3 bases from J, the junction contained 5 bases not matched to a gene. CDR1 is SGHKS and CDR2 is YYEKEE in the germline V gene (reference sequence). Here the CDR3 DNA reads TGTGCCAGCAGCTTGCATAGGGACAGGGTCTACAATGAGCAGTTCTTC. Its protein product is CASSLHRDRVYNEQFF.

The CDR3 nucleotides are TGCGCCAGCAGTTCACAGGGTAGTATGGAGTACTTC. Protein sequence: CASSSQGSMEYF. V and J are TRBV10-2 and TRBJ2-7, with D possibly being TRBD1 (6 bases). This CDR3 has 12 amino acids. V lost 5 bases, J lost 11 bases, and 16 bases lay in between. In germline, CDR1 is WSHSY, CDR2 SAAADI.

The chain joins TRBV6-5 to TRBJ1-1; tentatively, D is TRBD1 (5 bases). Germline assignment: CDR1 MNHEY and CDR2 SVGAGI. The V end was cut by 2 bases, the J end by 3 bases, with 10 bases between. CDR3 length: 14 residues. The CDR3 sequence: CASSYGAWDTEAFF. DNA for the CDR3: TGTGCCAGCAGTTACGGGGCGTGGGACACTGAAGCTTTCTTT.

The chain links TRBV10-2 to TRBJ2-3; TRBD2 matches 9 bases. Germline values: CDR1 WSHSY, CDR2 SAAADI. The CDR3 has 14 amino acids. After removal of 8 bases from V and 7 bases from J, the junction contained 10 bases not matched to a gene. CDR3 DNA sequence: TGCGCCAGCTCAGCCCGAGCGGGGGGATATACGCAGTATTTT. Its translation: CASSARAGGYTQYF.

This chain joins TRBV19 and TRBJ1-1; D is unclear. CDR1 LNHDA and CDR2 SQIVND come from the germline V gene (reference sequence). Trimming left V 8 bases short and J 6 bases short, with 19 bases between. The CDR3 is made up of 14 amino acids. The CDR3 nucleotides read TGTGCCAGTTCTGAACACGGAGAGGTCCCTGAAGCTTTCTTT. Its translation: CASSEHGEVPEAFF. The full variable domain, its missing parts supplied by reference TRBV19 and TRBJ1-1, is DGGITQSPKYLFRKEGQNVTLSCEQNLNHDAMYWYRQDPGQGLRLIYYSQIVNDFQKGDIAEGYSVSREKKESFPLTVTSAQKNPTAFYLCASSEHGEVPEAFFGQGTRLTVV.

The chain joins TRBV5-1 to TRBJ2-7, with D perhaps matching TRBD1 (7 bases). V lost 4 bases and J lost 7, with 15 bases in between. CDR3 length: 13 amino acids. Germline CDR1 is SGHRS and CDR2 is YFSETQ. The CDR3 nucleotides are TGCGCCAGCAGCCCGGGCGCAGGGGGGGAGCAGTACTTC. Translating it yields CASSPGAGGEQYF.

The chain combines TRBV5-1 with TRBJ2-1; perhaps TRBD2 as D (6 bases). Germline V gives CDR1 SGHRS, CDR2 YFSETQ. V was trimmed by 0 bases and J by 9 bases, leaving 16 bases between them. This CDR3 spans 15 amino acids. CDR3 region: CASSLGDSPPTEQFF. The CDR3 region has the DNA TGCGCCAGCAGCTTGGGGGACTCCCCCCCCACTGAGCAGTTCTTC.

The chain links TRBV10-3 to TRBJ2-1; 8 bases are a match to TRBD2. Germline V lookup: CDR1 ENHRY, CDR2 SYGVKD. CDR3 length: 14 amino acids. Trimming took 5 bases from V and 8 from J; bases not matched to a gene: 8. DNA of the CDR3: TGTGCCATCAGTCGAGCGGGAGACCAGCATGAGCAGTTCTTC. Translation gives CAISRAGDQHEQFF.

The chain links TRBV11-1 to TRBJ1-2; TRBD1 is a possible D gene (6 bases). Germline V lookup: CDR1 SGHAT, CDR2 FQDESV (reference sequence). This CDR3 comprises 14 residues. Trimming cost V 5 bases and J 6 bases, with 16 bases left between them. CDR3 bases: TGTGCCAGCAGCGCCGCGGGGGGGCGAAATGGCTACACCTTC. Residues: CASSAAGGRNGYTF.

This rearrangement joins TRBV7-9 to TRBJ2-7; D ambiguous. Trimming cost V 5 bases and J 7 bases, with 9 bases left between them. CDR1 SEHNR and CDR2 FQNEAQ come from the germline V gene (reference sequence). The CDR3 is 11 residues long. For the CDR3, the DNA is TGTGCCAGCAGCGCGGTAATAGAGCAGTACTTC. It yields the protein CASSAVIEQYF.

DNA of the CDR3: TGTGCCAGCAGCCGTATAGCGGGAGGTTCCTACGAGCAGTACTTC. Translation: CASSRIAGGSYEQYF. The genes are TRBV7-2 and TRBJ2-7; 10 positions agree with TRBD2. Germline V gene sequence: CDR1 SGHTA, CDR2 FQGNSA. V was clipped by 5 bases and J by 1 base; unmatched bases: 5. There are 15 residues in the CDR3.

On this clone itself: Other DNA variants within this sample encode the same CDR3. The chain is built from TRBV5-1 and TRBJ1-3, with TRBD1 identical over 9 bases. The V and J ends lost 2 bases and 4 bases, in that order; junction bases with no gene match: 4. CDR1 and CDR2 (germline): SGHRS, YFSETQ. The CDR3 is made up of 15 amino acids. The CDR3 protein is CASSLQGAQGNTIYF. For the CDR3, the DNA is TGCGCCAGCAGCTTACAGGGGGCGCAAGGAAACACCATATATTTT.

The chain has TRBV9 and TRBJ1-2, with 7 bases aligning to TRBD1. The germline CDR1 and CDR2 sequences are SGDLS and YYNGEE. The length of the CDR3 is 15 residues. J was trimmed by 8 bases and V by 4 bases; bases with no gene match: 14. The CDR3 DNA sequence: TGTGCCAGCAGCTTTGGGACAGACCTTTCTGGCGGCTACACCTTC. It encodes CASSFGTDLSGGYTF.

The rearrangement joins TRBV7-9 to TRBJ1-4; a weak D match, TRBD1 (6 bases). Trimming left V 5 bases short and J 1 base short, with 23 bases between. The germline gives CDR1 SEHNR, CDR2 FQNEAQ (reference sequence). CDR3 length: 19 residues. In DNA form, the CDR3 reads TGTGCCAGCAGCCTAACCTCAGGGGCGGGTGGAAGAACTAATGAAAAACTGTTTTTT. It codes for CASSLTSGAGGRTNEKLFF.

The chain employs TRBV19 and TRBJ1-1; D perhaps matches TRBD1 (5 bases). The CDR3 has 15 residues. The germline V gene encodes CDR1 LNHDA and CDR2 SQIVND (reference sequence). Trimming removed 4 bases from V and 2 bases from J, with 14 bases in between. In DNA form, the CDR3 reads TGTGCCAGTAGTAATTCCCGACAGCCTAACACTGAAGCTTTCTTT. This gives the protein CASSNSRQPNTEAFF. The full variable domain, rest sourced from reference TRBV19 and TRBJ1-1, is DGGITQSPKYLFRKEGQNVTLSCEQNLNHDAMYWYRQDPGQGLRLIYYSQIVNDFQKGDIAEGYSVSREKKESFPLTVTSAQKNPTAFYLCASSNSRQPNTEAFFGQGTRLTVV.

The chain uses TRBV19 and TRBJ1-5; the match to TRBD1 covers 8 bases. The CDR3 is 16 residues long. Trimming removed 2 bases from V and 8 bases from J; junction bases left unmatched: 11. Germline values: CDR1 LNHDA, CDR2 SQIVND (reference sequence). This CDR3 reads CASSIPDRVGVEPQHF. The CDR3 nucleotides read TGTGCCAGTAGTATACCGGACAGGGTAGGAGTTGAGCCCCAGCATTTT.

In DNA form, the CDR3 reads TGCGCCAGCAGCCAAGACAGGGCTGACGAAGCTTTCTTT. Translating it yields CASSQDRADEAFF. The V and J genes are TRBV4-3 and TRBJ1-1; D is possibly TRBD1 (5 bases). Between the trimmed V and J ends, which lost 0 bases and 8 bases, there was a span of 10 bases. Germline V gene sequence: CDR1 LGHNA, CDR2 YSLEER. This CDR3 has 13 amino acids.

About this clone: One junction end does not reproduce the germline sequence, and a read error may be involved. The chain links TRBV7-9 to TRBJ2-7, with TRBD1 identical over 9 bases. The V gene's germline CDR1 is SEHNR and CDR2 FQNEAQ (reference sequence). The CDR3 is made up of 13 amino acids. In DNA, the CDR3 is TGTGCCAGCAGCTTAAGCGTACAGGGGGCGATCCACTTC. It specifies CASSLSVQGAIHF.

The CDR3 DNA reads as TGTGCCAGCAGCCCGGGGGGCGAGCAGTACTTC. This gives the protein CASSPGGEQYF. This chain joins TRBV2 and TRBJ2-7; TRBD2 agrees at 7 bases. In germline, CDR1 is SNHLY, CDR2 FYNNEI. This CDR3 region has 11 residues. With 6 bases clipped from V and 6 bases from J, the junction kept 2 bases outside the gene matches.

This rearrangement joins TRBV4-3 to TRBJ2-2, with a possible D match to TRBD2 (5 bases). The CDR3 runs to 14 residues. The germline CDR1 and CDR2 sequences are LGHNA and YSLEER. V gave up 3 bases and J gave up 6 bases, with 11 bases separating them. CDR3 nucleotide sequence: TGCGCCAGCAGCCAGGAGGTGAAAGCCGGGGAGCTGTTTTTT. It is translated as CASSQEVKAGELFF.